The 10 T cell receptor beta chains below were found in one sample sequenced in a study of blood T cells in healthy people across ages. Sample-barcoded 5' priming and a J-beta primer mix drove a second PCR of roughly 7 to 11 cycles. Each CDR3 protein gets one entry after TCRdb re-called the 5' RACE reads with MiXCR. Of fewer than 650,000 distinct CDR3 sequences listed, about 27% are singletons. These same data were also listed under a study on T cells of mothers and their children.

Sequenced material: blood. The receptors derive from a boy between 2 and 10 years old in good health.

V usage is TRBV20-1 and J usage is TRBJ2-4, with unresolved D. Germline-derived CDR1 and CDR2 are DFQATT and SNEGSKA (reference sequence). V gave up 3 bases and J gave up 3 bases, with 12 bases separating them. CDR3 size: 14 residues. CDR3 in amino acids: CSARKGSVKNIQYF. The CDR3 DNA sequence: TGCAGTGCTAGGAAGGGATCCGTCAAAAACATTCAGTACTTC.

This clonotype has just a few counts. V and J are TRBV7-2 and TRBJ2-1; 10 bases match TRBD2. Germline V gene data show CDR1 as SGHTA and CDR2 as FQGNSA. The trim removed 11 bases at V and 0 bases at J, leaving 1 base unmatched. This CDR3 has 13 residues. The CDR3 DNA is TGTGCCGCTAGCGGGAGCTCCTACAATGAGCAGTTCTTC. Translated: CAASGSSYNEQFF.

This CDR3 is CASSQPEAGNPGGYTF. The DNA for the CDR3 is TGTGCCAGCAGCCAACCGGAAGCTGGGAATCCGGGTGGCTACACCTTC. V gene TRBV3-1 combines with J gene TRBJ1-2; D remains unclear. The CDR3 totals 16 residues. With 2 bases removed from V and 7 bases from J, the gap between germline ends came to 20 bases. Germline lookup yields CDR1 LGHDT and CDR2 YNNKEL (reference sequence).

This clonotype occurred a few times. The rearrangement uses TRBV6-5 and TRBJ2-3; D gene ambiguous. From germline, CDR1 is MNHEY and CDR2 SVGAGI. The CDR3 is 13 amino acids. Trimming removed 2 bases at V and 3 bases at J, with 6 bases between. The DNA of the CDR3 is TGTGCCAGCAGTTACGACCCGACAGATACGCAGTATTTT. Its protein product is CASSYDPTDTQYF.

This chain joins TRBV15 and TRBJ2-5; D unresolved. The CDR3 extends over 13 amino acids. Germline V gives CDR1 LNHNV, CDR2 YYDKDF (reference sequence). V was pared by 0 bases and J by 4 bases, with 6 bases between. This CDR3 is CATSRDSPETQYF. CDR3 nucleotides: TGTGCCACCAGCAGAGATAGTCCAGAGACCCAGTACTTC. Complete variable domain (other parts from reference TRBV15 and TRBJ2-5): DAMVIQNPRYQVTQFGKPVTLSCSQTLNHNVMYWYQQKSSQAPKLLFHYYDKDFNNEADTPDNFQSRRPNTSFCFLDIRSPGLGDTAMYLCATSRDSPETQYFGPGTRLLVL.

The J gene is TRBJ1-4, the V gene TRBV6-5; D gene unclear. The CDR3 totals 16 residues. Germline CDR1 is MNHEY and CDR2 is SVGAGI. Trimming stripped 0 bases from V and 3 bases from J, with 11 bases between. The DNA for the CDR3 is TGTGCCAGCAGTTACTCACGAGGGAGCTCTAATGAAAAACTGTTTTTT. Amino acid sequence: CASSYSRGSSNEKLFF.

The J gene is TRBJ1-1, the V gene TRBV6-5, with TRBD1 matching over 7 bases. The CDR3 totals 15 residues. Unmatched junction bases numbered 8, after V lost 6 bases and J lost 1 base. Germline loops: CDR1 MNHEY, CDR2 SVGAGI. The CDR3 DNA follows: TGTGCCAGCAGCCGACGACAGGGCCAGAACACTGAAGCTTTCTTT. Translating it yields CASSRRQGQNTEAFF.

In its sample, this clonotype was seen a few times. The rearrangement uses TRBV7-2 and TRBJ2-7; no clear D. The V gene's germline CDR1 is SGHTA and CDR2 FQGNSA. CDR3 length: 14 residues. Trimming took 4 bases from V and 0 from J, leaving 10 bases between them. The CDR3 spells CASSYDSSSYEQYF. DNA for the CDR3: TGTGCCAGCAGCTACGACTCGAGCTCCTACGAGCAGTACTTC.

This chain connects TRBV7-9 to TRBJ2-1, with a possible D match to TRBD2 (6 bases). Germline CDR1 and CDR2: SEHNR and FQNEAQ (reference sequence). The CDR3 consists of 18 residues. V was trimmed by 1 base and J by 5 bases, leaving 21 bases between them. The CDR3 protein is CASSLGGEWPKGHNEQFF. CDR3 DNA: TGTGCCAGCAGCTTAGGGGGGGAATGGCCTAAGGGCCACAATGAGCAGTTCTTC. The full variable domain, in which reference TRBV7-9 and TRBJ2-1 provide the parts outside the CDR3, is DTGVSQNPRHKITKRGQNVTFRCDPISEHNRLYWYRQTLGQGPEFLTYFQNEAQLEKSRLLSDRFSAERPKGSFSTLEIQRTEQGDSAMYLCASSLGGEWPKGHNEQFFGPGTRLTVL.

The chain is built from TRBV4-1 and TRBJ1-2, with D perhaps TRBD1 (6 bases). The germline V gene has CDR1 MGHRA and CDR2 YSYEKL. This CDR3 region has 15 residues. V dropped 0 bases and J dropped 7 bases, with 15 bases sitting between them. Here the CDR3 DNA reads TGCGCCAGCAGCCAAGAAGCAGGGGCACGTAGTGGCTACACCTTC. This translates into CASSQEAGARSGYTF.